This T cell receptor (beta chain) was sequenced in a study of cytomegalovirus exposure and HLA in healthy donors. The PCR ran on 60 Vbeta and 13 Jbeta primers. The data were produced by immunoSEQ multiplex PCR, yet TCRdb's version contains in-frame clones alone and is incomplete. Here the sample spans some 130,000 clones, approximately 8.9% being singletons. CDR1 is KGHSH, CDR2 LQKENI, per germline. Trimming took 6 bases from V and 2 from J; bases not matched to a gene: 6. The CDR3 contains 14 residues. This receptor was taken from a woman between 40 and 55 years old in good health and CMV-seropositive. The sample taken for sequencing was PBMCs. The chain combines TRBV18 with TRBJ1-2; 7 positions match TRBD1. CDR3 bases: TGTGCCAGCTCCCTCGGGACAGACAACTATGGCTACACCTTC. Protein product: CASSLGTDNYGYTF.